These 30 T cell receptor beta chains came from one sample sequenced in a study of T-cell reconstitution after alpha-beta-depleted transplantation in children. Preparation of the TCRbeta library involved a method that used unique molecular identifiers. MiXCR was run by TCRdb on the PCR reads, yielding one entry per CDR3 protein. Here the sample spans roughly 190,000 distinct CDR3 sequences, more than 12% being singletons. Source: PBMCs from the stem cell graft donor, taken from the stem cell graft. Receptors originate from a human donor who donated a stem cell graft to a child with acute lymphoblastic leukemia.

The genes are TRBV6-2 or TRBV6-3 and TRBJ2-5, with D possibly TRBD1 on 5 matching bases. With 3 bases removed from V and 5 bases from J, the gap between germline ends came to 19 bases. Germline CDR1 and CDR2: MNHEY and SVGEGT. The CDR3 totals 16 residues. CDR3 sequence reads: CASSYTTEPTRETQYF. CDR3 DNA: TGTGCCAGCAGTTATACGACAGAACCTACGCGGGAGACCCAGTACTTC.

The sample holds a few counts of this clonotype. This chain uses TRBV27 with TRBJ2-7; 9 nucleotides line up with TRBD2. With V trimmed by 5 bases and J by 4 bases, 6 bases remained unmatched. Germline-derived CDR1 and CDR2 are MNHEY and SMNVEV (reference sequence). The CDR3 runs 14 residues. The CDR3, as DNA: TGTGCCAGCAGTCCTCGACTAGCGGATTACGAGCAGTACTTC. Translation gives CASSPRLADYEQYF.

Ten or more counts support this clonotype. The chain links TRBV12-3 or TRBV12-4 to TRBJ2-3; D gene uncertain. The CDR3 extends over 11 amino acids. Trimming left V 8 bases short and J 0 bases short, with 3 bases between. CDR3 sequence (DNA): TGTGCCAGCCGTAGCACAGATACGCAGTATTTT. Translated: CASRSTDTQYF.

The chain couples TRBV29-1 to TRBJ2-7, with D possibly being TRBD1 (6 bases). Germline lookup yields CDR1 SQVTM and CDR2 ANQGSEA. This CDR3 contains 14 residues. Between the trimmed V and J ends, which lost 4 bases and 4 bases, there was a span of 17 bases. CDR3 DNA: TGCAGCGTTGTTTCGAGGACAGAAGAATACGAGCAGTACTTC. It codes for CSVVSRTEEYEQYF.

This clonotype was observed a few times. The chain couples TRBV7-9 to TRBJ2-3; TRBD2 agrees at 10 bases. J lost 0 bases, V lost 5 bases, and 8 bases had no gene match. Per germline, CDR1 SEHNR and CDR2 FQNEAQ (reference sequence). This CDR3 contains 17 residues. The CDR3 DNA reads TGTGCCAGCAGCCACACCGGACTAGCGGCGAGCACAGATACGCAGTATTTT. Protein: CASSHTGLAASTDTQYF.

This clonotype was observed at least ten times. The chain employs TRBV5-1 and TRBJ2-7, with 15 bases fitting TRBD2. V was clipped by 0 bases and J by 0 bases; unmatched bases: 10. The CDR3 length is 20 residues. The V gene's germline CDR1 is SGHRS and CDR2 YFSETQ. CDR3 sequence (DNA): TGCGCCAGCAGCTTGGGGGCTGGACTAGCGGGAGGGCCGGACTCCTACGAGCAGTACTTC. This encodes CASSLGAGLAGGPDSYEQYF.

The gene calls are TRBV28 and TRBJ2-3; TRBD2 is a possible D gene (5 bases). Deletions cut 5 bases from V and 2 bases from J, with 11 bases between. The CDR3 runs to 14 residues. CDR1 MDHEN and CDR2 SYDVKM come from the germline V gene. The CDR3 DNA reads as TGTGCCAGCAGTCCCCGGGGTCCCACAGATACGCAGTATTTT. Protein: CASSPRGPTDTQYF.

This chain connects TRBV12-3 or TRBV12-4 to TRBJ1-3; unclear D gene. The V gene lost 3 bases and the J gene lost 1 base, with 7 bases spanning the gap. This CDR3 contains 14 residues. CDR3 coding DNA: TGTGCCAGCAGTTTTTGGGATTCTGGAAACACCATATATTTT. It codes for CASSFWDSGNTIYF.

This clonotype was counted at least ten times. The rearrangement joins TRBV12-3 or TRBV12-4 to TRBJ1-1; 7 bases line up with TRBD1. This CDR3 comprises 15 residues. V trimming: 3 bases; J trimming: 5 bases; junction bases outside the gene matches: 9. CDR3 nucleotides: TGTGCCAGCAGTTTCCGCCCAGGGGGAGGTACTGAAGCTTTCTTT. This codes for CASSFRPGGGTEAFF.

This clonotype was seen ten or more times. The gene calls are TRBV5-1 and TRBJ2-1; TRBD2 matches at 10 bases. V shed 2 bases and J 15 bases; nucleotides not matched to a gene: 14. Germline loops: CDR1 SGHRS, CDR2 YFSETQ. The CDR3 consists of 15 residues. This CDR3 reads CASSLMTSGQTRGFF. In DNA, the CDR3 is TGCGCCAGCAGCTTAATGACTAGCGGGCAAACCAGAGGGTTCTTC.

This clonotype was observed at least ten times. The gene calls are TRBV5-1 and TRBJ2-7; 8 bases fit TRBD2. Losses at the gene ends were 0 bases for V and 3 bases for J; bases not matched to a gene: 5. The CDR3 sequence is 15 residues long. Looked up from germline, CDR1 is SGHRS and CDR2 is YFSETQ. CDR3 DNA: TGCGCCAGCAGCTTGGTGGCGGGAGGTCTCTACGAGCAGTACTTC. Protein product: CASSLVAGGLYEQYF.

This clonotype was recorded many times. The chain links TRBV12-3 or TRBV12-4 to TRBJ2-7; TRBD2 agrees at 7 bases. CDR3 size: 17 residues. V dropped 0 bases and J dropped 8; count of bases not matched to a gene: 16. CDR3 sequence: CASSLARGASGTTKQYF. CDR3 coding DNA: TGTGCCAGCAGTTTAGCCCGGGGAGCTAGCGGAACTACGAAGCAGTACTTC.

This clonotype was seen at least ten times. The chain combines TRBV5-1 with TRBJ2-5; 7 bases align to TRBD1. V shed 0 bases, J shed 5 bases, and the junction held 4 bases outside the gene matches. Germline CDR1 is SGHRS and CDR2 is YFSETQ. This CDR3 has 14 amino acids. CDR3 amino acids: CASSLEGAEETQYF. CDR3 DNA: TGCGCCAGCAGCTTGGAGGGGGCAGAGGAGACCCAGTACTTC. The complete variable domain, with remaining parts taken from reference TRBV5-1 and TRBJ2-5, reads KAGVTQTPRYLIKTRGQQVTLSCSPISGHRSVSWYQQTPGQGLQFLFEYFSETQRNKGNFPGRFSGRQFSNSRSEMNVSTLELGDSALYLCASSLEGAEETQYFGPGTRLLVL.

This clonotype has just a few counts. The chain uses TRBV29-1 and TRBJ2-1; D ambiguous. Looked up from germline, CDR1 is SQVTM and CDR2 is ANQGSEA. The ends were cut back, 4 bases at V and 5 bases at J, with 9 bases in the middle. The CDR3 spans 12 residues. The CDR3 spells CSVVAGHNEQFF. The DNA of the CDR3 is TGCAGCGTTGTTGCAGGCCACAATGAGCAGTTCTTC.

The chain recombines TRBV4-1 with TRBJ1-4; D gene uncertain. Germline lookup yields CDR1 MGHRA and CDR2 YSYEKL. The CDR3 is 14 amino acids. V gave up 1 base and J gave up 3 bases, with 6 bases separating them. Written as DNA, the CDR3 is TGCGCCAGCAGCCAAGGTTCTTCTAATGAAAAACTGTTTTTT. Amino acids: CASSQGSSNEKLFF.

In this sample, this clonotype turned up many times. The chain combines TRBV12-3 or TRBV12-4 with TRBJ2-1, with D possibly called TRBD1 or TRBD2 (5 bases each). V was clipped by 0 bases and J by 2 bases, with 14 bases between them. CDR3 length equals 17 residues. As DNA, the CDR3 is TGTGCCAGCAGTTTAGCCTTCGGGACCCAAACCTACAATGAGCAGTTCTTC. This gives the protein CASSLAFGTQTYNEQFF.

This clonotype was detected many times. The rearrangement links TRBV5-1 to TRBJ2-1, with 10 bases identical to TRBD2. Germline V gene lookup returns CDR1 SGHRS and CDR2 YFSETQ. This CDR3 is built from 16 residues. V dropped 5 bases and J dropped 7; count of bases not matched to a gene: 12. CDR3 sequence: CASRFLAGATSNEQFF. The CDR3 DNA follows: TGCGCCAGCAGGTTCCTAGCGGGAGCGACTTCTAATGAGCAGTTCTTC.

V gene TRBV12-3 or TRBV12-4 combines with J gene TRBJ2-4, with 16 bases fitting TRBD2. The CDR3 totals 19 residues. Trimming cost V 1 base and J 1 base; bases outside gene matches: 4. The CDR3 bases are TGTGCCAGCAGTTTAGGGGGGACTAGCGGGAGGGGGGCCAAAAACATTCAGTACTTC. This gives the protein CASSLGGTSGRGAKNIQYF.

The genes are TRBV7-9 and TRBJ2-1, with 9 bases that match TRBD2. CDR1 is SEHNR and CDR2 is FQNEAQ in the germline V gene (reference sequence). J was trimmed by 9 bases and V by 5 bases; bases with no gene match: 14. The CDR3 totals 16 residues. CDR3 DNA: TGTGCCAGCAGCGCCAGTGGCGGGAGGGCCTGGAGTGAGCAGTTCTTC. The encoded protein is CASSASGGRAWSEQFF.

The J gene is TRBJ2-2, the V gene TRBV20-1, with TRBD2 matching over 10 bases. Germline V gives CDR1 DFQATT, CDR2 SNEGSKA (reference sequence). The CDR3 extends over 15 amino acids. The trim removed 2 bases at V and 8 bases at J, leaving 8 bases unmatched. CDR3 in DNA: TGCAGTGCTAGACGTCCTAGCGGGAGATCAGGGGAGCTGTTTTTT. Translating it yields CSARRPSGRSGELFF.

With respect to this clonotype: This may arise from a read error, as a much more abundant clone is one base away. The chain combines TRBV3-1 with TRBJ1-5, with D hard to call. This CDR3 is 15 amino acids long. From germline, CDR1 is LGHDT and CDR2 YNNKEL (reference sequence). CDR3 nucleotide sequence: TGTGCCAGCAGCCAAGATGGGAGCTCAAATCAGCCCCAGCGTTTT. Its translation: CASSQDGSSNQPQRF.

The gene calls are TRBV12-3 or TRBV12-4 and TRBJ2-1, with a possible D match to TRBD2 (6 bases). The CDR3 is made up of 16 amino acids. Deletions cut 0 bases from V and 4 bases from J, with 13 bases between. The CDR3 DNA follows: TGTGCCAGCAGTTTAGCAGGTCTAGCGACTTACAATGAGCAGTTCTTC. Translated: CASSLAGLATYNEQFF.

This clonotype has ten or more counts. This chain links TRBV6-2 or TRBV6-3 with TRBJ2-4, with TRBD1 matching over 7 bases. CDR1 is MNHEY, CDR2 SVGEGT, per germline. There are 16 residues in the CDR3. The V segment lost 7 bases and the J segment 1 base; nucleotides outside the gene matches: 10. CDR3 in DNA: TGTGCCAGCATCGCACAGGGGAAGGGGGCCAAAAACATTCAGTACTTC. It codes for CASIAQGKGAKNIQYF.

This clonotype showed up many times. The chain employs TRBV7-8 and TRBJ1-1; TRBD1 might be the D (5 bases). V was pared by 2 bases and J by 4 bases, with 11 bases between. This CDR3 comprises 14 residues. The germline gives CDR1 SGHVS, CDR2 FQNEAQ. As DNA, the CDR3 is TGTGCCAGCAGCTTAATGGGGGTTGTCACTGAAGCTTTCTTT. Protein product: CASSLMGVVTEAFF. Using reference TRBV7-8 and TRBJ1-1 for the parts outside the CDR3, the full variable domain is GAGVSQSPRYKVAKRGQDVALRCDPISGHVSLFWYQQALGQGPEFLTYFQNEAQLDKSGLPSDRFFAERPEGSVSTLKIQRTQQEDSAVYLCASSLMGVVTEAFFGQGTRLTVV.

This clonotype was observed at least ten times. The V call is TRBV3-1, the J call TRBJ1-2; D remains ambiguous. Trimming removed 1 base at V and 3 bases at J, with 6 bases between. The germline gives CDR1 LGHDT, CDR2 YNNKEL (reference sequence). The CDR3 has 13 amino acids. CDR3 nucleotides: TGTGCCAGCAGCCAAGGTCGGGACTATGGCTACACCTTC. This translates into CASSQGRDYGYTF. The full variable domain, its missing parts supplied by reference TRBV3-1 and TRBJ1-2, is DTAVSQTPKYLVTQMGNDKSIKCEQNLGHDTMYWYKQDSKKFLKIMFSYNNKELIINETVPNRFSPKSPDKAHLNLHINSLELGDSAVYFCASSQGRDYGYTFGSGTRLTVV.

A note on this clonotype: The CDR3 ends on some other residue instead of the conserved phenylalanine or tryptophan, so this is likely a read error. This rearrangement joins TRBV7-9 to TRBJ2-3; no reliable D call. V was cut by 6 bases and J by 1 base, with 5 bases left in between. Germline CDR1 and CDR2: SEHNR and FQNEAQ (reference sequence). The CDR3 is made up of 12 amino acids. The DNA of the CDR3 is TGTGCCAGCAGGGGTGGCACAGATACGCAGTATTAT. It translates to CASRGGTDTQYY.

This clonotype was detected many times. The J gene is TRBJ1-1, the V gene TRBV4-1; no firm D call. There are 13 residues in the CDR3. The germline V gene encodes CDR1 MGHRA and CDR2 YSYEKL. V was cut by 0 bases and J by 0 bases, with 2 bases left in between. The CDR3 reads CASSQEVNTEAFF. CDR3 coding DNA: TGCGCCAGCAGCCAAGAGGTGAACACTGAAGCTTTCTTT.

The gene calls are TRBV29-1 and TRBJ1-1, with D maybe TRBD1 (6 bases). The CDR3 totals 12 residues. Germline CDR1 reads SQVTM; CDR2 reads ANQGSEA. The ends were cut back, 6 bases at V and 9 bases at J, with 17 bases in the middle. CDR3 coding DNA: TGCAGCGTAGAACAGGGTCTCTCAAAAGCTTTCTTT. As protein: CSVEQGLSKAFF.

This chain uses TRBV6-2 or TRBV6-3 with TRBJ2-1; D might be TRBD2 (6 bases). Germline V gene sequence: CDR1 MNHEY, CDR2 SVGEGT. The V and J ends lost 6 bases and 8 bases respectively, with 14 bases between them. This CDR3 has 13 residues. The CDR3 here is CASRKTSSDEQFF. CDR3 coding DNA: TGTGCCAGCAGAAAGACTAGTTCCGATGAGCAGTTCTTC.

Ten or more counts support this clonotype. This rearrangement joins TRBV5-1 to TRBJ2-5, with a tentative D call TRBD2 (6 bases). Germline V lookup: CDR1 SGHRS, CDR2 YFSETQ. The CDR3 is 15 amino acids. V shed 0 bases and J shed 3 bases, with 12 bases lying between them. The CDR3 sequence: CASSLGIADEETQYF. As DNA, the CDR3 is TGCGCCAGCAGCTTGGGAATAGCGGACGAAGAGACCCAGTACTTC. Together with reference TRBV5-1 and TRBJ2-5, the CDR3 gives the full variable domain: KAGVTQTPRYLIKTRGQQVTLSCSPISGHRSVSWYQQTPGQGLQFLFEYFSETQRNKGNFPGRFSGRQFSNSRSEMNVSTLELGDSALYLCASSLGIADEETQYFGPGTRLLVL.